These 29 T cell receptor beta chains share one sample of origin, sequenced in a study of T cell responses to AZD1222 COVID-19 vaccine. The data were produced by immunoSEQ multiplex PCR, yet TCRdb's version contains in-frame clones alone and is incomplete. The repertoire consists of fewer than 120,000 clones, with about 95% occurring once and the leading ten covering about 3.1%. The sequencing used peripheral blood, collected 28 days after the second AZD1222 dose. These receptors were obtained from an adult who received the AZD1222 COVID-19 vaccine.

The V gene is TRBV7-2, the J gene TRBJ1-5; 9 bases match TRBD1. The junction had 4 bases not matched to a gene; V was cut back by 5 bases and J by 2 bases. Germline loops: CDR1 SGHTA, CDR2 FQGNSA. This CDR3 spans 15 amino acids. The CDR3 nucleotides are TGTGCCAGCAGCACCGGGACAGGGCGCAATCAGCCCCAGCATTTT. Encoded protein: CASSTGTGRNQPQHF.

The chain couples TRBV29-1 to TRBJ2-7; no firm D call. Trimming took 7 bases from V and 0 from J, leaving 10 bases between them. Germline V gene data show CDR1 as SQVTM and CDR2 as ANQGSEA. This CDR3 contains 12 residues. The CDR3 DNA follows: TGCAGCGCCCGGATCAGCTCCTACGAGCAGTACTTC. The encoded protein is CSARISSYEQYF.

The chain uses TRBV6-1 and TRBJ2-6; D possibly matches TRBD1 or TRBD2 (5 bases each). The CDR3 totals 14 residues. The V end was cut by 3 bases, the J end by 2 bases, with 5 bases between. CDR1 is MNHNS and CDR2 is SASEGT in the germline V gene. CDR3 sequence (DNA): TGTGCCAGCAGTGAGGGGGCTGGGGCCAACGTCCTGACTTTC. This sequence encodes CASSEGAGANVLTF.

This CDR3 is CASSPLTGGNTEAFF. Written as DNA, the CDR3 is TGTGCCAGTAGTCCATTGACAGGAGGAAACACTGAAGCTTTCTTT. This sequence joins TRBV19 and TRBJ1-1; possible D gene TRBD1, 6 bases. Germline V gene sequence: CDR1 LNHDA, CDR2 SQIVND (reference sequence). The CDR3 is made up of 15 amino acids. V was shortened by 5 bases and J by 2 bases, with 15 bases between the two germline ends.

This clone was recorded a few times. CDR3 loop: CAWRERGRAFF. The CDR3 DNA follows: TGTGCCTGGAGGGAGAGGGGTAGAGCTTTCTTT. The chain couples TRBV30 to TRBJ1-1; maybe TRBD1 (5 bases). Germline V lookup: CDR1 GTSNPN, CDR2 SVGIG (reference sequence). With 3 bases removed from V and 10 bases from J, the gap between germline ends came to 12 bases. The CDR3 length is 11 residues.

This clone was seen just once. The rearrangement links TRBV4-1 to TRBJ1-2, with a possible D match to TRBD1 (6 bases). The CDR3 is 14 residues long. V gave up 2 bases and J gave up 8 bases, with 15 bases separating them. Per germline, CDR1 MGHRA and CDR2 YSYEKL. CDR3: CASSQLQGRAGYTF. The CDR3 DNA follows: TGCGCCAGCAGCCAACTACAGGGAAGGGCCGGCTACACCTTC.

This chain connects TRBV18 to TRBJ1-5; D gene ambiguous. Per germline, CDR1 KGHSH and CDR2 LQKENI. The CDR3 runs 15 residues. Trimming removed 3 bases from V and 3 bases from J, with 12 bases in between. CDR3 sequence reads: CASSPRTVANQPQHF. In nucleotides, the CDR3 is TGTGCCAGCTCACCGAGGACGGTCGCCAATCAGCCCCAGCATTTT.

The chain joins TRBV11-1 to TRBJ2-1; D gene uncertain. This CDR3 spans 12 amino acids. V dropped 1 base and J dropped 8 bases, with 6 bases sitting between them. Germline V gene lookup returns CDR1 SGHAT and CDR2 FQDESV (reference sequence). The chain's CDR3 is CASSLGGHEQFF. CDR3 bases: TGTGCCAGCAGCTTAGGTGGCCATGAGCAGTTCTTC.

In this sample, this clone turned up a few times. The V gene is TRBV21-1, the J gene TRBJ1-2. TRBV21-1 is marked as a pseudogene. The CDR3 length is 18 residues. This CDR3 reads CASSKSMERAITNYGYTF. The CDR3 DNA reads TGTGCCAGCAGCAAAAGTATGGAGAGAGCCATAACTAACTATGGCTACACCTTC.

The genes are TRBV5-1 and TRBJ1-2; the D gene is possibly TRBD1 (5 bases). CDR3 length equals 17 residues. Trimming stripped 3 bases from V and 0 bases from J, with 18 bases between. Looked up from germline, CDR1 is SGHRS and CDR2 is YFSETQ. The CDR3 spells CASSYRQRFNTNYGYTF. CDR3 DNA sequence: TGCGCCAGCAGCTACAGACAGAGATTCAATACTAACTATGGCTACACCTTC.

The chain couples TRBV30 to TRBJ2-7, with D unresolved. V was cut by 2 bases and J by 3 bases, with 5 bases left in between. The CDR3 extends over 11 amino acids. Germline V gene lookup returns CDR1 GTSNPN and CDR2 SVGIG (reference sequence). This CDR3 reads CAWSIVYEQYF. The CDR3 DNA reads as TGTGCCTGGAGTATAGTCTACGAGCAGTACTTC.

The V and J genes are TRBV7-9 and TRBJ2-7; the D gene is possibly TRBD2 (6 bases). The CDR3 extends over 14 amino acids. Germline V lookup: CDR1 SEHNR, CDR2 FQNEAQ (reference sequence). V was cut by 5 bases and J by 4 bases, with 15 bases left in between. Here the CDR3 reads CASSDLILAYEQYF. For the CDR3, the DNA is TGTGCCAGCAGCGACTTAATACTAGCATACGAGCAGTACTTC.

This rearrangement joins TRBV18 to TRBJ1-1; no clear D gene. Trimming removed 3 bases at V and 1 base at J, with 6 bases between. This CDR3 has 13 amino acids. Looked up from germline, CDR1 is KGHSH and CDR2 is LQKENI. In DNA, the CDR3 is TGTGCCAGCTCACCGAGGAGGAACACTGAAGCTTTCTTT. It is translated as CASSPRRNTEAFF.

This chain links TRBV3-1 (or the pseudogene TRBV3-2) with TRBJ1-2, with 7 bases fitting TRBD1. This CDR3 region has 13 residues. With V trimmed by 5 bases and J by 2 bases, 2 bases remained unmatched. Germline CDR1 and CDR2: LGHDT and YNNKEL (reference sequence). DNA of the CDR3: TGTGCCAGCAGCAACAGGGGAAACTATGGCTACACCTTC. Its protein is CASSNRGNYGYTF.

The CDR3 protein is CASSIWAGGHSPLHF. The CDR3 coding sequence is TGCGCCAGCAGCATATGGGCTGGTGGCCATTCACCCCTCCACTTT. This rearrangement joins TRBV5-1 to TRBJ1-6; D remains unclear. Germline lookup yields CDR1 SGHRS and CDR2 YFSETQ. V was shortened by 4 bases and J by 8 bases, with 16 bases between the two germline ends. The CDR3 consists of 15 residues.

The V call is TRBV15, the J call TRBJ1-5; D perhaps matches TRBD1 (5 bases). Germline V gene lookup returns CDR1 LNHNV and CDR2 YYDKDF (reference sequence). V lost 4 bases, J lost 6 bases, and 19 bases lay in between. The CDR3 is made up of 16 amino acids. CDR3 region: CATSTLFQGGTQPQHF. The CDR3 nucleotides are TGTGCCACCAGCACCCTATTTCAGGGAGGGACTCAGCCCCAGCATTTT.

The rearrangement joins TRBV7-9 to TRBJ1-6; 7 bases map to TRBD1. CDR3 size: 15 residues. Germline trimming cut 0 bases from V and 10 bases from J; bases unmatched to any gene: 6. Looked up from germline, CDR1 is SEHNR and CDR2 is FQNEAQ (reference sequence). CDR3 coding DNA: TGTGCCAGCAGCTTAGCCTTCGGACAGGACTCACCCCTCCACTTT. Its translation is CASSLAFGQDSPLHF.

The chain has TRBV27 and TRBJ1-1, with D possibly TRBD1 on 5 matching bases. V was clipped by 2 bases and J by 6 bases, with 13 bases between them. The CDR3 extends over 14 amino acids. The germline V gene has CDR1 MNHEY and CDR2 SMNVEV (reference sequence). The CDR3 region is CASSLRGVGAEAFF. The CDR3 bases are TGTGCCAGCAGTTTACGGGGGGTGGGCGCTGAAGCTTTCTTT.

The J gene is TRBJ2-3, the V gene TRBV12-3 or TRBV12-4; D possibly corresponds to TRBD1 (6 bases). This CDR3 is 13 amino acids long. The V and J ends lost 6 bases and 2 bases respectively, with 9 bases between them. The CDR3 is CASSQGFTDTQYF. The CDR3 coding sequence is TGTGCCAGCAGCCAGGGGTTCACAGATACGCAGTATTTT.

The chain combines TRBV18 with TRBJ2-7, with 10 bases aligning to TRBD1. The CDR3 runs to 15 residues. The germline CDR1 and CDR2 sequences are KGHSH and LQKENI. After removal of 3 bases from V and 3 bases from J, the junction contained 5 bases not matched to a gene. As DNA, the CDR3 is TGTGCCAGCTCACCGGGACAGGGGAAAGTCTACGAGCAGTACTTC. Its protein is CASSPGQGKVYEQYF.

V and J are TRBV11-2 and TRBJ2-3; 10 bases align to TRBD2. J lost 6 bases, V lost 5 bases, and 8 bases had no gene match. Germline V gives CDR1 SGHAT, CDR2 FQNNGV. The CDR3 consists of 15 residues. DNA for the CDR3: TGTGCCAGCAGCAGAGGACTAGCGGCCGGGGATACGCAGTATTTT. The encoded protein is CASSRGLAAGDTQYF.

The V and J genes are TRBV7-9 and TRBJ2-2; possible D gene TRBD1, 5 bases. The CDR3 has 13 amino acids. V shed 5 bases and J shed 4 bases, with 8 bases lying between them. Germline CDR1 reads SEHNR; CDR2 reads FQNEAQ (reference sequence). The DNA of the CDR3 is TGTGCCAGCAGCCTACAGGTCACCGGGGAGCTGTTTTTT. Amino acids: CASSLQVTGELFF.

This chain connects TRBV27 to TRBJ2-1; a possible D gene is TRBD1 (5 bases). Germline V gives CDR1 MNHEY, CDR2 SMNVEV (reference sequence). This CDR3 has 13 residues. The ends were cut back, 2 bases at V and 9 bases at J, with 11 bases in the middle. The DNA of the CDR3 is TGTGCCAGCAGTTTAGGGGCGGCCGGTGAGCAGTTCTTC. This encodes CASSLGAAGEQFF.

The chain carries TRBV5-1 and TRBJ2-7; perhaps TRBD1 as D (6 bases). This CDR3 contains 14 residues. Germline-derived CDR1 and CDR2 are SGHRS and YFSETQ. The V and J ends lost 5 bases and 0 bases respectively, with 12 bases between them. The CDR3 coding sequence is TGCGCCAGCAGGATACAGGGCAGCTCCTACGAGCAGTACTTC. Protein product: CASRIQGSSYEQYF.

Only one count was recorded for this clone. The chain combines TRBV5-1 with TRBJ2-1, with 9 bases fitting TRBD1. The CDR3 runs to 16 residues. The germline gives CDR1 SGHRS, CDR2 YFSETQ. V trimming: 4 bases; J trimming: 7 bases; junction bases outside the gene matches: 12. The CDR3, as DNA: TGCGCCAGCAGCCAATACAGGGGGCCTCGGCTAAATGAGCAGTTCTTC. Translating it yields CASSQYRGPRLNEQFF.

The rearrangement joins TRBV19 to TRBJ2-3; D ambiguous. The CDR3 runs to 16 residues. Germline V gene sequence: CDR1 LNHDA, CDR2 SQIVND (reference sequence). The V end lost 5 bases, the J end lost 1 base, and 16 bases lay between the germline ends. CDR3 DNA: TGTGCCAGTAGTGAGTACGAAGCAGGCGGCACAGATACGCAGTATTTT. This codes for CASSEYEAGGTDTQYF.

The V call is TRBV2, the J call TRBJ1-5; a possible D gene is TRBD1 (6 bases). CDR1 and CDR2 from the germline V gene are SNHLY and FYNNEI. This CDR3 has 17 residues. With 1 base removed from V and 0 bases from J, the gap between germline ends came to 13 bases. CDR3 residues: CASSEGQVRYSNQPQHF. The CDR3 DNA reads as TGTGCCAGCAGTGAAGGACAGGTACGATATAGCAATCAGCCCCAGCATTTT.

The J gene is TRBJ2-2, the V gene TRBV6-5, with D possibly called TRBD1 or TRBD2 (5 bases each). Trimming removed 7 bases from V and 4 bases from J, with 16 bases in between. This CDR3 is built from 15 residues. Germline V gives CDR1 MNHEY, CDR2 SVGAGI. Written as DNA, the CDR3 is TGTGCCAGCAACCCGGGACCCCTGCCCACCGGGGAGCTGTTTTTT. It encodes CASNPGPLPTGELFF.

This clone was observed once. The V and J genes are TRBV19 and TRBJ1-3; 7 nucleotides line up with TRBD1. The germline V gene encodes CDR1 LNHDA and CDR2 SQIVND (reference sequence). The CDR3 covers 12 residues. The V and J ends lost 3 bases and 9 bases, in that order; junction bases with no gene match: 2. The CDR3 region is CASSIQGVTIYF. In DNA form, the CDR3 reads TGTGCCAGTAGTATCCAGGGGGTCACCATATATTTT. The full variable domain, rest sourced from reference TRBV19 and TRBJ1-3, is DGGITQSPKYLFRKEGQNVTLSCEQNLNHDAMYWYRQDPGQGLRLIYYSQIVNDFQKGDIAEGYSVSREKKESFPLTVTSAQKNPTAFYLCASSIQGVTIYFGEGSWLTVV.